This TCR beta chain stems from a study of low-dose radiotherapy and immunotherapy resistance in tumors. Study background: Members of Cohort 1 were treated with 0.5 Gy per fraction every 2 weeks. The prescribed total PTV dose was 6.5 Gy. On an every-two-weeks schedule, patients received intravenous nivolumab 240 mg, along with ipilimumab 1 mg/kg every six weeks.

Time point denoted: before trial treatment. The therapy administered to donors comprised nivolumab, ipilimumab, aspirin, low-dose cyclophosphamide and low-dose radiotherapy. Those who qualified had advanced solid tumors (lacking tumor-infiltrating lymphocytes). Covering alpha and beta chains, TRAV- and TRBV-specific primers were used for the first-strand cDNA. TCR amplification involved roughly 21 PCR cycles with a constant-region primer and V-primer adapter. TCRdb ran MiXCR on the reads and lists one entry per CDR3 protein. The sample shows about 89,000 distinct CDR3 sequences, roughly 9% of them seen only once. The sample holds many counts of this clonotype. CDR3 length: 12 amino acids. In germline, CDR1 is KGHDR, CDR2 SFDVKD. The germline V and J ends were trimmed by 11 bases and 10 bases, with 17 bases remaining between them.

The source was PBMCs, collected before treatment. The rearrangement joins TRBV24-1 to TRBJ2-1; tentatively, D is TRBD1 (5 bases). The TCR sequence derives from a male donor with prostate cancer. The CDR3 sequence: CANSGQDREQFF. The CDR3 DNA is TGTGCCAACTCAGGACAAGACCGGGAGCAGTTCTTC.